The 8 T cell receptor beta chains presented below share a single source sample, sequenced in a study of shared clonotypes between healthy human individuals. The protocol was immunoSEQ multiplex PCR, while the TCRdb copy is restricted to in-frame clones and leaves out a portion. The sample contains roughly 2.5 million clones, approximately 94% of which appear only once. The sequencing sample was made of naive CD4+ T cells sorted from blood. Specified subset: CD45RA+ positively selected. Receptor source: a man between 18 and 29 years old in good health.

CDR3 loop: CASDKAGGADTQYF. The CDR3 bases are TGTGCCAGTGATAAAGCGGGGGGAGCAGATACGCAGTATTTT. The chain has TRBV19 and TRBJ2-3, with TRBD2 identical over 9 bases. V gave up 8 bases and J gave up 4 bases; unmatched junction bases: 7. Germline V gene sequence: CDR1 LNHDA, CDR2 SQIVND (reference sequence). This CDR3 has 14 residues.

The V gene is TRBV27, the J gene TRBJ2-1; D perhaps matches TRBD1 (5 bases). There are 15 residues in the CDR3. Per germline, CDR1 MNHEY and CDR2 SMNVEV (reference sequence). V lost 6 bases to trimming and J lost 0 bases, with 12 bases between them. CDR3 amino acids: CASRSTASSYNEQFF. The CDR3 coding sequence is TGTGCCAGCAGATCGACAGCGAGCTCCTACAATGAGCAGTTCTTC.

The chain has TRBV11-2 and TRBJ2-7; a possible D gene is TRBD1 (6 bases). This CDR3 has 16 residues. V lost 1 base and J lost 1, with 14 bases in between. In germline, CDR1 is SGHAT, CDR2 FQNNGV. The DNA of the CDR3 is TGTGCCAGCAGCTTAGGCTCCCAGGGGTTTTCCTACGAGCAGTACTTC. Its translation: CASSLGSQGFSYEQYF. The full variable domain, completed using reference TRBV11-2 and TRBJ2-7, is EAGVAQSPRYKIIEKRQSVAFWCNPISGHATLYWYQQILGQGPKLLIQFQNNGVVDDSQLPKDRFSAERLKGVDSTLKIQPAKLEDSAVYLCASSLGSQGFSYEQYFGPGTRLTVT.

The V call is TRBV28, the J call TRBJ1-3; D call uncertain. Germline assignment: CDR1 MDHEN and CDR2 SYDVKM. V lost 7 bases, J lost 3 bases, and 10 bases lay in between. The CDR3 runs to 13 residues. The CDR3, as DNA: TGTGCCAGCACTCTGACGGGTGGAAACACCATATATTTT. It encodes CASTLTGGNTIYF.

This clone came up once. Written as DNA, the CDR3 is TGCGCCAGCAGCCAAGATAGATCGGGCCATAGCAATCAGCCCCAGCATTTT. Translating it yields CASSQDRSGHSNQPQHF. The J gene is TRBJ1-5, the V gene TRBV4-3; D remains ambiguous. The length of the CDR3 is 17 residues. V was trimmed by 0 bases and J by 0 bases, leaving 12 bases between them. Germline values: CDR1 LGHNA, CDR2 YSLEER.

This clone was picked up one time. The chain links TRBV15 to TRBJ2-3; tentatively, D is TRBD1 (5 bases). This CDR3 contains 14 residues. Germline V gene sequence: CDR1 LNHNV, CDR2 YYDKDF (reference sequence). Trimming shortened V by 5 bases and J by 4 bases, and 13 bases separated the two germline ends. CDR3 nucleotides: TGTGCCACCAGCCCTCAGGGTGTGGCAGATACGCAGTATTTT. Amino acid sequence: CATSPQGVADTQYF.

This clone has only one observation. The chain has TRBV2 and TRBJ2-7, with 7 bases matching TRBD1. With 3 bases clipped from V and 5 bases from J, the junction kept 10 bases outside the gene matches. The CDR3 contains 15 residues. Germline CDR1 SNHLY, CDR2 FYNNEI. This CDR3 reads CASSDRGLPTNEQYF. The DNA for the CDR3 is TGTGCCAGCAGTGATAGGGGGCTTCCTACTAACGAGCAGTACTTC.

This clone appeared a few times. The CDR3 sequence: CASRGIRIGNTEAFF. The CDR3 DNA follows: TGTGCCAGCAGGGGGATACGTATTGGGAACACTGAAGCTTTCTTT. V gene TRBV6-5 combines with J gene TRBJ1-1; D is undetermined. The germline V gene encodes CDR1 MNHEY and CDR2 SVGAGI. Trimming took off 6 bases at V and 1 base at J, with 15 bases between the two ends. The CDR3 covers 15 residues.